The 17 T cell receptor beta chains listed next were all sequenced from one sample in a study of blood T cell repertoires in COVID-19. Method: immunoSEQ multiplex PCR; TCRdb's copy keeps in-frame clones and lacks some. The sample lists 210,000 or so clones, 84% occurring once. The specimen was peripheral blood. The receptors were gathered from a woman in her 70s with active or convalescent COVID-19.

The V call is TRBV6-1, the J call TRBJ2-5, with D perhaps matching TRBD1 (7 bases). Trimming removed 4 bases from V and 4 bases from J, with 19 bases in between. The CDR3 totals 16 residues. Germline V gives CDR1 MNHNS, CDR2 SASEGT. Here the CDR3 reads CASSGYGTRGAETQYF. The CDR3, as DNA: TGTGCCAGCAGTGGATATGGGACCAGGGGGGCAGAGACCCAGTACTTC.

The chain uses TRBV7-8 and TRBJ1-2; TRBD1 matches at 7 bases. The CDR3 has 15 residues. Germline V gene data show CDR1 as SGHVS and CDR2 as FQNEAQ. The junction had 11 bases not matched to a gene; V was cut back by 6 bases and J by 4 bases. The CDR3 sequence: CASRPEGARGYGYTF. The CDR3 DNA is TGTGCCAGCAGGCCCGAGGGGGCGCGTGGCTATGGCTACACCTTC.

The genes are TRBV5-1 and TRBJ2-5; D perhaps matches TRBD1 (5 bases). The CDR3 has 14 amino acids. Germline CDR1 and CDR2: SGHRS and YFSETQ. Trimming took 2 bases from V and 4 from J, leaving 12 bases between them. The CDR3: CASSLQASVETQYF. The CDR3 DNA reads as TGCGCCAGCAGCTTACAGGCCTCGGTAGAGACCCAGTACTTC.

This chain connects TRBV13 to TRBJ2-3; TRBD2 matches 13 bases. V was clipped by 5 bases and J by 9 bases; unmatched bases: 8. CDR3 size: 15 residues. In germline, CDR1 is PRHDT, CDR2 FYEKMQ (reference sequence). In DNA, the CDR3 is TGTGCCAGCAGCACACTAGCGGGAGGGCCGGAAACGCAGTATTTT. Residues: CASSTLAGGPETQYF.

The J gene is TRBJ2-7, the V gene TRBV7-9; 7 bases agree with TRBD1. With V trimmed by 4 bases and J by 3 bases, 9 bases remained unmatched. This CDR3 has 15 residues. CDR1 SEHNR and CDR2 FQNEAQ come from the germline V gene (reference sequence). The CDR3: CASSSPPDRVYEQYF. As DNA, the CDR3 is TGTGCCAGCAGCTCCCCACCCGACAGGGTCTACGAGCAGTACTTC. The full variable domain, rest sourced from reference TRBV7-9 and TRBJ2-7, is DTGVSQNPRHKITKRGQNVTFRCDPISEHNRLYWYRQTLGQGPEFLTYFQNEAQLEKSRLLSDRFSAERPKGSFSTLEIQRTEQGDSAMYLCASSSPPDRVYEQYFGPGTRLTVT.

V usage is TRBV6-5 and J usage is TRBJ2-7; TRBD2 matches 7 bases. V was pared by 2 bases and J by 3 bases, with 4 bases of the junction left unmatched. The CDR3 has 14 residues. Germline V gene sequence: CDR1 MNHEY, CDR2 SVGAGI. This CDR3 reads CASSYVPSGYEQYF. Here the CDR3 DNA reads TGTGCCAGCAGTTACGTTCCTAGCGGCTACGAGCAGTACTTC.

Written as DNA, the CDR3 is TGCGCCAGCAGCATGAGCGGTTATGTCGGAGATACGCAGTATTTT. Its translation: CASSMSGYVGDTQYF. The genes are TRBV5-1 and TRBJ2-3; D perhaps matches TRBD2 (5 bases). There are 15 residues in the CDR3. Trimming shortened V by 4 bases and J by 5 bases, and 17 bases separated the two germline ends. Germline V gene sequence: CDR1 SGHRS, CDR2 YFSETQ.

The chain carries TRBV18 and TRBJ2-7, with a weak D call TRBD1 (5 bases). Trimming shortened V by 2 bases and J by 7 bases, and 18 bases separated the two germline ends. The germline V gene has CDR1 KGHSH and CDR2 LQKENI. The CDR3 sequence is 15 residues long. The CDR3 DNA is TGTGCCAGCTCACCAAAACAGGAACCGCTCGGAGAGCAGTACTTC. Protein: CASSPKQEPLGEQYF.

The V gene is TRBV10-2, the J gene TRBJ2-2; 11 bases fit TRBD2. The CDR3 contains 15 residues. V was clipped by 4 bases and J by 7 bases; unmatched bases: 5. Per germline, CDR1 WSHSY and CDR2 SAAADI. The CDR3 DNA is TGCGCCAGCAGTGGGCTAGCGGGAGGTGGCGGGGAGCTGTTTTTT. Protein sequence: CASSGLAGGGGELFF.

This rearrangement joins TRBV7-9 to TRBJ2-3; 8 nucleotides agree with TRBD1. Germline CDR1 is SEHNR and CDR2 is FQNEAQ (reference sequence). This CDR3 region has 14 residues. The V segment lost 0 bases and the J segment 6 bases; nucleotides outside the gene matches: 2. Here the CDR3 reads CASSLARQGDTQYF. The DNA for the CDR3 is TGTGCCAGCAGCTTAGCTCGACAGGGGGATACGCAGTATTTT.

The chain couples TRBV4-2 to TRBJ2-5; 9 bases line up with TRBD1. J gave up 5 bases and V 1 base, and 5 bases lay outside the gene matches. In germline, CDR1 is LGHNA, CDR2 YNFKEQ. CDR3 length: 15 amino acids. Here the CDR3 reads CASSQVDRGTETQYF. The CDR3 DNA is TGTGCCAGCAGCCAAGTGGACAGGGGAACGGAGACCCAGTACTTC.

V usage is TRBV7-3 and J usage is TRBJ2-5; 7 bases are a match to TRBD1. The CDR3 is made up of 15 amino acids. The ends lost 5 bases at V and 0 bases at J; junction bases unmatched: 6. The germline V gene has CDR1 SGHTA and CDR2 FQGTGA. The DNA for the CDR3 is TGTGCCAGCAGCGAGGGACAGACGTACCAAGAGACCCAGTACTTC. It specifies CASSEGQTYQETQYF.

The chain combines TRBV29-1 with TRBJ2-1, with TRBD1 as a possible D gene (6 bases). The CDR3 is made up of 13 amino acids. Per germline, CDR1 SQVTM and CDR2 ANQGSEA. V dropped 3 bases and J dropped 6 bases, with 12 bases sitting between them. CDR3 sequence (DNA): TGCAGCGTTGACAGGGGACGGATCAATGAGCAGTTCTTC. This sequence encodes CSVDRGRINEQFF.

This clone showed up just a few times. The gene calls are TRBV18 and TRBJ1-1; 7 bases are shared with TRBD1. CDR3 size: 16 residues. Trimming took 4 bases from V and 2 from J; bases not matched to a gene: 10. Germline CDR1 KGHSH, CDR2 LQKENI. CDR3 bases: TGTGCCAGCTCACTAAATGCAGGGGGAGCTAACACTGAAGCTTTCTTT. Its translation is CASSLNAGGANTEAFF.

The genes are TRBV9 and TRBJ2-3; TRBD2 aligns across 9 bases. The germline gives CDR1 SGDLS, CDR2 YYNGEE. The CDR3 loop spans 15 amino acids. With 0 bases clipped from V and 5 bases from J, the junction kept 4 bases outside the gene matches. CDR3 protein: CASSVGGGREDTQYF. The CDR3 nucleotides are TGTGCCAGCAGCGTAGGCGGCGGGAGGGAAGATACGCAGTATTTT.

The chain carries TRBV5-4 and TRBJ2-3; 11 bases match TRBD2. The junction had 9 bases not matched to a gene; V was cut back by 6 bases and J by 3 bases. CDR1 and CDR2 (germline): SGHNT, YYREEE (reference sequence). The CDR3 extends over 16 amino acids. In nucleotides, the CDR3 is TGTGCCAGCATGGCGATTCTAGCGGGAGGAACAGATACGCAGTATTTT. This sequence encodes CASMAILAGGTDTQYF.

Here the CDR3 DNA reads TGTGCCAGCAGCTTAACCGACTCCTATCGCGCTGAGCAGTTCTTC. This codes for CASSLTDSYRAEQFF. The V and J genes are TRBV7-3 and TRBJ2-1; D uncertain. Germline V gene data show CDR1 as SGHTA and CDR2 as FQGTGA. The CDR3 loop spans 15 amino acids. Trimming shortened V by 0 bases and J by 9 bases, and 15 bases separated the two germline ends.